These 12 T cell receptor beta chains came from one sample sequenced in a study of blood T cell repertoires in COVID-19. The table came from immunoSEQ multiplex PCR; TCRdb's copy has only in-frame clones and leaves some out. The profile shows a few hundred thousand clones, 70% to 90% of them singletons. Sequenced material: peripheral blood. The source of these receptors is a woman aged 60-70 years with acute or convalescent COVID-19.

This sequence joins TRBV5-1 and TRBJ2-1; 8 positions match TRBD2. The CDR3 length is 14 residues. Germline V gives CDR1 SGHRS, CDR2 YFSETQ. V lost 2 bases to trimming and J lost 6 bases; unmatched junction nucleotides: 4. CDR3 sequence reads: CASSFQRGINEQFF. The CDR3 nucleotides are TGCGCCAGCAGCTTCCAGCGGGGGATCAATGAGCAGTTCTTC.

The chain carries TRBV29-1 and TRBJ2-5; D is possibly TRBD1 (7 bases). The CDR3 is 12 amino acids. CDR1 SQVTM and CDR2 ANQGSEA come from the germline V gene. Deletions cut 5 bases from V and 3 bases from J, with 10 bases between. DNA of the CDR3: TGCAGCGTTCAGGGGGGAGAAGAGACCCAGTACTTC. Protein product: CSVQGGEETQYF.

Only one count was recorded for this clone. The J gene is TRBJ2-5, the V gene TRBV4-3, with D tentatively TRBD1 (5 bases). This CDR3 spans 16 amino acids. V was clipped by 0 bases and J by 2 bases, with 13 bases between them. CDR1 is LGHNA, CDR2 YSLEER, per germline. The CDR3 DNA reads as TGCGCCAGCAGCCAAGATTGGATAGGGGTTCAAGAGACCCAGTACTTC. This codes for CASSQDWIGVQETQYF.

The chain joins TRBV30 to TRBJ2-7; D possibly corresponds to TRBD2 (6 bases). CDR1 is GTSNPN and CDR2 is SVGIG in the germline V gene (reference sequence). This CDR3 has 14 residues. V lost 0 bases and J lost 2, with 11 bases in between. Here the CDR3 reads CAWSVGLSTYEQYF. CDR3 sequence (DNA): TGTGCCTGGAGTGTGGGACTCTCTACCTACGAGCAGTACTTC.

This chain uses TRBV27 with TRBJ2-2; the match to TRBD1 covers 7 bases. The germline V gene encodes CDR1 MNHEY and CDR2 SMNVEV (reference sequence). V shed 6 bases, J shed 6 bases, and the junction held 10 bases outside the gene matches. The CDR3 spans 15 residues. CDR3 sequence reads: CASRSRQGLAGELFF. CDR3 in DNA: TGTGCCAGCAGGTCCAGACAGGGTCTCGCCGGGGAGCTGTTTTTT.

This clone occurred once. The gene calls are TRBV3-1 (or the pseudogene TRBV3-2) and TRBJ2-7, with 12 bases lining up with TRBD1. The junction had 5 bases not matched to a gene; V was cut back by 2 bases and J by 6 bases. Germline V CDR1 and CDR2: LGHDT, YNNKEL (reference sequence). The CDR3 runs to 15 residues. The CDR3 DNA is TGTGCCAGCAGCCAACAGGGACAGGGGGCTTTCGAGCAGTACTTC. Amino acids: CASSQQGQGAFEQYF.

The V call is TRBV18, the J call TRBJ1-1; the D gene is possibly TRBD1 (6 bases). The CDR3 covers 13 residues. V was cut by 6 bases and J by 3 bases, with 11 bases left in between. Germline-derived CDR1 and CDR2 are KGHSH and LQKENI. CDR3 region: CASSPQGHTEAFF. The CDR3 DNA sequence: TGTGCCAGCTCGCCCCAGGGGCACACTGAAGCTTTCTTT.

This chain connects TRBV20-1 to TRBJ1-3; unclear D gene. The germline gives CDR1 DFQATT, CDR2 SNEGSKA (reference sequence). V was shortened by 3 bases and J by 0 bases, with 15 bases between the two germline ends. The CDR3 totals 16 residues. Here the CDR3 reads CSASPVAGISGNTIYF. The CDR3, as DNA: TGCAGTGCTAGTCCTGTGGCAGGCATCTCTGGAAACACCATATATTTT.

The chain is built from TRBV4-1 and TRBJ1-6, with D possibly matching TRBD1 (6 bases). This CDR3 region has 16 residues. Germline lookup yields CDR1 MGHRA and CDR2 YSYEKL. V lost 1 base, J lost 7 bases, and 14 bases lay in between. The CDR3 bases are TGCGCCAGCAGCCAAGGGGGCAGGGGTTGGAATTCACCCCTCCACTTT. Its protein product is CASSQGGRGWNSPLHF.

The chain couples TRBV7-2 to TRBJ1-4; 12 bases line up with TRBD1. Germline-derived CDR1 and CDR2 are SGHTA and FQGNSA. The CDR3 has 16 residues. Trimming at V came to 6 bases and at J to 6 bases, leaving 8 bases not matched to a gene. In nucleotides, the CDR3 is TGTGCCAGCAGTTGGGACAGGGGGCTTATCTATGAAAAACTGTTTTTT. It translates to CASSWDRGLIYEKLFF.

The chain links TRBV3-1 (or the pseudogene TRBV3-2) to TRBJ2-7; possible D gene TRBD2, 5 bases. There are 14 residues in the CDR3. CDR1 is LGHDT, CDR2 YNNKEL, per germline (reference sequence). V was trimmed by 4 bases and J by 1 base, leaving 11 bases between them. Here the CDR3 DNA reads TGTGCCAGCAGCCTTCCCGGGATTTCCTACGAGCAGTACTTC. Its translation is CASSLPGISYEQYF.

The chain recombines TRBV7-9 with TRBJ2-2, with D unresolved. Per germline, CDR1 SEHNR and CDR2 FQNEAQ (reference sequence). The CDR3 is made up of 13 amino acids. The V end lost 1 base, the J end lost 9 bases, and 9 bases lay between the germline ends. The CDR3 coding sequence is TGTGCCAGCAGCTTAGAGGTAGCCTGGGAGCTGTTTTTT. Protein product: CASSLEVAWELFF.